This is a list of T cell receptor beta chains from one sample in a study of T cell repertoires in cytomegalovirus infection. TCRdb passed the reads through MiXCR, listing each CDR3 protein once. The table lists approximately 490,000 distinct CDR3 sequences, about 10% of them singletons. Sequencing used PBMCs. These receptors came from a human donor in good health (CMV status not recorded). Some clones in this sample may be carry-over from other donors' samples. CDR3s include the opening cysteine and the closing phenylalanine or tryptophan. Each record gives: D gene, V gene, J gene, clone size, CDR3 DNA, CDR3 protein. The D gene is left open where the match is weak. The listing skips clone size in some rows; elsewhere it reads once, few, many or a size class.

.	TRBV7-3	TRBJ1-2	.	TGTGCCAGCAGCCTCAGGGGAGGCGGAGGCTACACCTTC	CASSLRGGGGYTF
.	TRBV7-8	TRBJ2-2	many	TGTGCCAGCAGTGGGAAGGGGGGTCGATCGAACACCGGGGAGCTGTTTTTT	CASSGKGGRSNTGELFF
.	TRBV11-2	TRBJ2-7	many	TGTGCCAGCAGCTTAGTGCATAGGGACTACGAGCAGTACTTC	CASSLVHRDYEQYF
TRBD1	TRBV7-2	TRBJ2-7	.	TGTGCCAGCAGCTTAGTTGACAGGGTCCACGAGCAGTACTTC	CASSLVDRVHEQYF
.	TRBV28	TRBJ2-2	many	TGTGCCAGCAGTTTCCGCCCCGGGGAGCTGTTTTTT	CASSFRPGELFF
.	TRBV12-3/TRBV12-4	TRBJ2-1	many	TGTGCCAGCAGTTTAGACAGTACCTACAATGAGCAGTTCTTC	CASSLDSTYNEQFF
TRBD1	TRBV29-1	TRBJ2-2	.	TGCAGCGCCGGACAGGGAAACACCGGGGAGCTGTTTTTT	CSAGQGNTGELFF
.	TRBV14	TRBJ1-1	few	TGTGCCAGCAGCCCCCCTAGTAAGCACACTGAAGCTTTCTTT	CASSPPSKHTEAFF
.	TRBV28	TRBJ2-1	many	TGTGCCAGCAGTCCTTTGGGACCACTAGCCCGGAGCTCCTACAATGAGCAGTTCTTC	CASSPLGPLARSSYNEQFF
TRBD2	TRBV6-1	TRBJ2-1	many	TGTGCCAGCAGGGTAGCGGGAGACGGTTCGGGTAATGAGCAGTTCTTC	CASRVAGDGSGNEQFF
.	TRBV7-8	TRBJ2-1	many	TGTGCCAGCAGCTTAATCCGACACAAGCAGTTCTTC	CASSLIRHKQFF
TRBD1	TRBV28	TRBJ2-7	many	TGTGCCAGCAGGCGTAACCGGGACAGATACTACGAGCAGTACTTC	CASRRNRDRYYEQYF
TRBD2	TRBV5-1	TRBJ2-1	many	TGCGCCAGCAGCTTGGTAGCGGGTGTCTCCTACAATGAGCAGTTCTTC	CASSLVAGVSYNEQFF
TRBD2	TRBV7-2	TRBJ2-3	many	TGTGCCAGCAGCTTCCGGGCGGGGGAAGATACGCAGTATTTT	CASSFRAGEDTQYF
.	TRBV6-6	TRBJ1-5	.	TGTGCCAGCAGGCGGGACGGCAATCAGCCCCAGCATTTT	CASRRDGNQPQHF
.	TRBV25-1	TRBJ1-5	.	TGTGCCAGCAGTGAATATCCTCTGGTGTCGGGCAATCAGCCCCAGCATTTT	CASSEYPLVSGNQPQHF
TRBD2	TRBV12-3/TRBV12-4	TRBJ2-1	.	TGTGCCAGCAGCCCACTAGCGGGAGGGCCGGGTGAGCAGTTCTTC	CASSPLAGGPGEQFF
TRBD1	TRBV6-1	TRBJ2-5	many	TGTGCCAGCAGACCGACAGGGGGTCGAGAGACCCAGTACTTC	CASRPTGGRETQYF
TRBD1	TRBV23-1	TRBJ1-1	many	TGCGCCAGCAGTCAGGGGAAGGGACGGGACCCGACAGGGAAGAACACTGAAGCTTTCTTT	CASSQGKGRDPTGKNTEAFF
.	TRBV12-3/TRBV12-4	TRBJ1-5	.	TGTGCCAGCAGGTGGGGGACGGTGGGCAATCAGCCCCAGCATTTT	CASRWGTVGNQPQHF
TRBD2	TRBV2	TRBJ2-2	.	TGTGCCAGCAGCCCACAGCGGGGGGGAGACACCGGGGAGCTGTTTTTT	CASSPQRGGDTGELFF
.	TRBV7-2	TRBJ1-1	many	TGTGCCAGCAGCTTAGCGCCAGCGGTAGGAGCTTTCTTT	CASSLAPAVGAFF
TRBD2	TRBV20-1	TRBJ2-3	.	TGCAGTGCTAGAGATTGGACTAGCGGGATCACAGATACGCAGTATTTT	CSARDWTSGITDTQYF
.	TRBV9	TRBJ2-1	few	TGTGCCAGCAGCCCCGGGGCAGCCCACAATGAGCAGTTCTTC	CASSPGAAHNEQFF
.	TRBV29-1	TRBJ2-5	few	TGCAGCGTTGATTCTGGGTTCGGGGAGACCCAGTACTTC	CSVDSGFGETQYF
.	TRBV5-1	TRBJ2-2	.	TGCGCCAGCACCTTGGAAGACAACACCGGGGAGCTGTTTTTT	CASTLEDNTGELFF
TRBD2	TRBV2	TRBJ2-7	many	TGTGCCAGCAGGAAGAGCGGGAGTGGTGTCTACGAGCAGTACTTC	CASRKSGSGVYEQYF
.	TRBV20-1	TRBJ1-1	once	TGCAGTGCTAGCCCTGGCTCCTCTCCGTGGGAAGCTTTCTTT	CSASPGSSPWEAFF
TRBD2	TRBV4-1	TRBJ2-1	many	TGCGCCAGCAGCCAAGATGGGGGGGACAATGAGCAGTTCTTC	CASSQDGGDNEQFF
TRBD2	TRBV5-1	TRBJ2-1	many	TGCGCCAGCAGCTTGGACGGGAGGGCAGGGAATGAGCAGTTCTTC	CASSLDGRAGNEQFF
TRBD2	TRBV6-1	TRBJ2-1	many	TGTGCCAGCAGTGAACCGCCTAGCGGGAGAAGGGGCTACAATGAGCAGTTCTTC	CASSEPPSGRRGYNEQFF
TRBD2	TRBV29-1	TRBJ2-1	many	TGCAGCGTCGCGACTAGCGGGAGTTTGGATGAGCAGTTCTTC	CSVATSGSLDEQFF